Reported below is one T cell receptor (beta chain). Its antigen is as yet unknown. This CDR3 region has 15 residues. CDR1 and CDR2 (germline): SEHNR, FQNEAQ (reference sequence). Trimming took 1 base from V and 10 from J, leaving 17 bases between them. This sample was included in a study of T-cell reconstitution after alpha-beta-depleted transplantation in children. General observations from the study: There were some patients whose high TCRbeta diversity at day 60 came from surviving recipient T cells and thymic progenitors. About two months after transplant, alpha-beta T cells reportedly came from several hundred expanded graft clones. Among T cells one year after transplant, newly produced cells accounted for most counts and diversity.

The TCRbeta library incorporated unique molecular identifiers. TCRdb re-called the PCR reads with MiXCR, one entry per CDR3 protein. The repertoire has 130,000 or so distinct CDR3 sequences, about 9.9% of them found once; the top ten carry more than 20%. The V gene is TRBV7-9, the J gene TRBJ2-1, with D perhaps TRBD2 (5 bases). The origin of this receptor is a girl less than two years old who had a stem cell transplant for combined immunodeficiency, so the T cells may come from the graft donor. This specimen was PBMCs, mostly from graft donor cells, taken 180 days after TCRalphabeta/CD19-depleted stem cell transplant. The CDR3 sequence: CASSLESVGPGEQFF. CDR3 coding DNA: TGTGCCAGCAGCTTAGAAAGCGTCGGACCGGGGGAGCAGTTCTTC.